These 26 T cell receptor beta chains were sequenced from one sample in a study of PD-L1 blockade in urothelial cancer (dated by TCRdb to 2017 to 2019). According to the study, the label for this sample's time point signals: pretreatment peripheral blood. Library preparation used the immunoSEQ multiplex PCR assay. TCRdb obtained this table from immuneACCESS and retained in-frame rearrangements with V and J assigned. These tables miss some clones; where compared with another copy, unresolved V genes account for less than half of the shortfall, and the remainder is unexplained. The sample table contains approximately 90,000 clones; only one count was recorded for 84% of them. Around 2.1% of the sample is held by the ten biggest clonotypes. Source: PBMCs, taken around atezolizumab (anti-PD-L1) treatment. The receptors come from a man aged 55 to 70 with urothelial cancer.

The chain recombines TRBV6-1 with TRBJ2-3, with D perhaps matching TRBD2 (6 bases). V shed 4 bases and J shed 0 bases, with 17 bases lying between them. Germline V gives CDR1 MNHNS, CDR2 SASEGT. CDR3 size: 17 residues. CDR3 coding DNA: TGTGCCAGCAGTGGCCAACGACCGGGACTCAGCACAGATACGCAGTATTTT. Protein sequence: CASSGQRPGLSTDTQYF.

CDR3 nucleotides: TGTGCCAGCAGCGTAGCTACAGGAACAGGGACCTACGAGCAGTACTTC. The encoded protein is CASSVATGTGTYEQYF. V gene TRBV9 combines with J gene TRBJ2-7; maybe TRBD1 (6 bases). The CDR3 runs to 16 residues. Germline CDR1 SGDLS, CDR2 YYNGEE. V was cut by 0 bases and J by 2 bases, with 15 bases left in between.

V usage is TRBV6-4 and J usage is TRBJ2-7; 7 positions agree with TRBD2. This CDR3 comprises 16 residues. With 6 bases clipped from V and 3 bases from J, the junction kept 14 bases outside the gene matches. CDR1 is MRHNA and CDR2 is SNTAGT in the germline V gene. The DNA of the CDR3 is TGTGCCAGCAGCCCCTGGGCGGGAGTGGGGAACTACGAGCAGTACTTC. This encodes CASSPWAGVGNYEQYF.

The CDR3 sequence: CASSETGVSTGELFF. For the CDR3, the DNA is TGTGCCAGCAGTGAAACAGGGGTTTCCACCGGGGAGCTGTTTTTT. The chain has TRBV6-1 and TRBJ2-2, with 7 bases lining up with TRBD1. This CDR3 spans 15 amino acids. CDR1 and CDR2 (germline): MNHNS, SASEGT. V shed 2 bases and J 4 bases; nucleotides not matched to a gene: 4.

DNA for the CDR3: TGTGCCATCAGTGAGGGCAGGGATCAAGTCATTCAGTACTTC. It translates to CAISEGRDQVIQYF. This chain connects TRBV10-3 to TRBJ2-4; the D gene is possibly TRBD1 (5 bases). Germline-derived CDR1 and CDR2 are ENHRY and SYGVKD. CDR3 length: 14 residues. Trimming took off 2 bases at V and 9 bases at J, with 14 bases between the two ends.

The chain carries TRBV14 and TRBJ1-1; D is ambiguous. CDR1 SGHDN and CDR2 FVKESK come from the germline V gene. V gave up 1 base and J gave up 5 bases, with 17 bases separating them. This CDR3 comprises 16 residues. In nucleotides, the CDR3 is TGTGCCAGCAGCCAAGGAAATAGCCTGGCGGGGACTGAAGCTTTCTTT. Translated, it gives CASSQGNSLAGTEAFF.

V is TRBV15 and J is TRBJ2-3, with a tentative D call TRBD2 (7 bases). This CDR3 has 16 residues. The ends were cut back, 0 bases at V and 2 bases at J, with 12 bases in the middle. Germline loops: CDR1 LNHNV, CDR2 YYDKDF (reference sequence). The CDR3 bases are TGTGCCACCAGCAGAGATCGGGGGGCACTCACAGATACGCAGTATTTT. This encodes CATSRDRGALTDTQYF.

This clone was seen just once. The rearrangement joins TRBV7-2 to TRBJ2-7, with 8 bases lining up with TRBD2. Germline-derived CDR1 and CDR2 are SGHTA and FQGNSA. The trim removed 11 bases at V and 3 bases at J, leaving 6 bases unmatched. CDR3 size: 12 residues. This chain's CDR3 is CASQRERYEQYF. The CDR3 DNA sequence: TGTGCCTCACAGCGGGAGCGCTACGAGCAGTACTTC. The entire variable domain, with the rest obtained from reference TRBV7-2 and TRBJ2-7, is as follows: GAGVSQSPSNKVTEKGKDVELRCDPISGHTALYWYRQSLGQGLEFLIYFQGNSAPDKSGLPSDRFSAERTGGSVSTLTIQRTQQEDSAVYLCASQRERYEQYFGPGTRLTVT.

The chain is built from TRBV29-1 and TRBJ2-7; D is undetermined. V lost 7 bases and J lost 6, with 13 bases in between. Germline V lookup: CDR1 SQVTM, CDR2 ANQGSEA. CDR3 length: 11 amino acids. This CDR3 reads CSGRNVGEQYF. Here the CDR3 DNA reads TGCAGCGGCCGAAACGTCGGCGAGCAGTACTTC.

V and J are TRBV9 and TRBJ2-3, with D maybe TRBD1 (6 bases). This CDR3 spans 17 amino acids. V lost 2 bases and J lost 5, with 21 bases in between. Per the germline V gene, CDR1 is SGDLS and CDR2 is YYNGEE. The CDR3 region has the DNA TGTGCCAGCAGCGTTTCTTCGTCGTCAGGGGCAAGAGATACGCAGTATTTT. Translating gives CASSVSSSSGARDTQYF.

The V call is TRBV5-1, the J call TRBJ2-1, with 10 bases fitting TRBD1. The germline V gene has CDR1 SGHRS and CDR2 YFSETQ. V trimming: 4 bases; J trimming: 7 bases; junction bases outside the gene matches: 5. The CDR3 covers 14 residues. The CDR3 region has the DNA TGCGCCAGCAGCACCGGACAGGGGGTGAATGAGCAGTTCTTC. It is translated as CASSTGQGVNEQFF.

The chain is built from TRBV18 and TRBJ1-1; 10 nucleotides agree with TRBD1. Germline values: CDR1 KGHSH, CDR2 LQKENI. This CDR3 contains 16 residues. Trimming at V came to 3 bases and at J to 7 bases, leaving 11 bases not matched to a gene. The CDR3 DNA sequence: TGTGCCAGCTCACCCACCCGGACAGGGGGAGACAGTGAAGCTTTCTTT. This gives the protein CASSPTRTGGDSEAFF.

The chain is built from TRBV7-2 and TRBJ1-2; 8 bases align to TRBD1. V lost 8 bases to trimming and J lost 3 bases; unmatched junction nucleotides: 8. CDR3 length: 14 residues. Per germline, CDR1 SGHTA and CDR2 FQGNSA. CDR3 sequence reads: CASDGGRGHYGYTF. The CDR3 nucleotides are TGTGCCAGCGATGGCGGCAGGGGGCACTATGGCTACACCTTC.

The chain employs TRBV19 and TRBJ2-1, with 11 bases fitting TRBD2. This CDR3 has 15 residues. The J segment lost 2 bases and the V segment lost 4 bases, leaving 1 base of the junction unmatched. The germline V gene has CDR1 LNHDA and CDR2 SQIVND (reference sequence). The DNA of the CDR3 is TGTGCCAGTAGTAGTAGCGGGAGGGCCTACAATGAGCAGTTCTTC. Translated, it gives CASSSSGRAYNEQFF.

V usage is TRBV5-6 and J usage is TRBJ2-7; TRBD2 matches 8 bases. J lost 2 bases, V lost 0 bases, and 7 bases had no gene match. The CDR3 is made up of 16 amino acids. CDR1 and CDR2 (germline): SGHDT, YYEEEE. The CDR3: CASSLAWTSHPYEQYF. The DNA for the CDR3 is TGTGCCAGCAGCTTGGCCTGGACTAGCCACCCCTACGAGCAGTACTTC.

This chain's CDR3 is CASSGQGGGETQYF. The DNA for the CDR3 is TGTGCCAGTAGTGGGCAAGGAGGAGGAGAGACCCAGTACTTC. V and J are TRBV19 and TRBJ2-5; D is possibly TRBD2 (5 bases). V lost 5 bases, J lost 4 bases, and 14 bases lay in between. Germline-derived CDR1 and CDR2 are LNHDA and SQIVND (reference sequence). This CDR3 contains 14 residues.

This chain joins TRBV19 and TRBJ2-6; 7 bases align to TRBD1. The CDR3 loop spans 18 amino acids. J gave up 0 bases and V 6 bases, and 11 bases lay outside the gene matches. Per germline, CDR1 LNHDA and CDR2 SQIVND (reference sequence). Written as DNA, the CDR3 is TGTGCCAGTAGGGACCAGGGGGTACTTAGCTCTGGGGCCAACGTCCTGACTTTC. Translating gives CASRDQGVLSSGANVLTF.

The J gene is TRBJ2-1, the V gene TRBV6-1; TRBD1 matches 9 bases. The germline V gene encodes CDR1 MNHNS and CDR2 SASEGT. V lost 7 bases and J lost 6; bases outside the gene matches: 13. This CDR3 region has 16 residues. The CDR3 reads CASIDFAGTGSNEQFF. For the CDR3, the DNA is TGTGCCAGCATTGATTTCGCCGGGACAGGGAGCAATGAGCAGTTCTTC.

The chain links TRBV6-1 to TRBJ2-7; 13 positions match TRBD2. The CDR3 is 14 amino acids. Germline CDR1 reads MNHNS; CDR2 reads SASEGT. V lost 6 bases, J lost 6 bases, and 5 bases stayed unmatched. For the CDR3, the DNA is TGTGCCAGCAGGCTCAGACTAGCGGGAGGCGAGCAGTACTTC. Amino acid sequence: CASRLRLAGGEQYF.

The chain links TRBV7-2 to TRBJ2-7; TRBD2 might be the D (6 bases). Trimming took off 3 bases at V and 6 bases at J, with 12 bases between the two ends. Germline lookup yields CDR1 SGHTA and CDR2 FQGNSA. This CDR3 is built from 13 residues. The CDR3 DNA follows: TGTGCCAGCAGCTTCAGTGGAGGGCTCGAGCAGTACTTC. Translation: CASSFSGGLEQYF.

The genes are TRBV4-1 and TRBJ2-1; 13 nucleotides agree with TRBD2. The CDR3 is 20 amino acids. The germline V gene has CDR1 MGHRA and CDR2 YSYEKL. The V gene end was trimmed by 2 bases and the J gene end by 4 bases; junction bases not matched to a gene: 14. CDR3 nucleotides: TGCGCCAGCAGCCAATATGGACTAGCGGGAGTCGGAGGTAGTTACAATGAGCAGTTCTTC. Encoded protein: CASSQYGLAGVGGSYNEQFF.

The chain uses TRBV5-6 and TRBJ1-1; a possible D gene is TRBD1 (5 bases). The germline CDR1 and CDR2 sequences are SGHDT and YYEEEE. V was trimmed by 4 bases and J by 4 bases, leaving 11 bases between them. CDR3 length: 13 amino acids. The CDR3 DNA reads as TGTGCCAGCAGCCGGGGGTGGGGCACTGAAGCTTTCTTT. It specifies CASSRGWGTEAFF.

The V gene is TRBV6-6, the J gene TRBJ2-7, with 7 positions matching TRBD1. The CDR3 loop spans 13 amino acids. Germline CDR1 reads MNHNY; CDR2 reads SVGAGI (reference sequence). The J segment lost 12 bases and the V segment lost 0 bases, leaving 8 bases of the junction unmatched. In nucleotides, the CDR3 is TGTGCCAGCAGTTACTCCTCGACAGGGATCCCGTACTTC. It codes for CASSYSSTGIPYF.

The chain recombines TRBV19 with TRBJ2-7, with D perhaps TRBD2 (5 bases). The germline V gene encodes CDR1 LNHDA and CDR2 SQIVND (reference sequence). Trimming cost V 3 bases and J 3 bases, with 15 bases left between them. There are 15 residues in the CDR3. The CDR3 loop is CASSIGSAVFYEQYF. In DNA, the CDR3 is TGTGCCAGTAGTATTGGGTCAGCGGTTTTCTACGAGCAGTACTTC. Full variable domain (missing parts from reference TRBV19 and TRBJ2-7): DGGITQSPKYLFRKEGQNVTLSCEQNLNHDAMYWYRQDPGQGLRLIYYSQIVNDFQKGDIAEGYSVSREKKESFPLTVTSAQKNPTAFYLCASSIGSAVFYEQYFGPGTRLTVT.

The CDR3, as DNA: TGTGCCAGCAGCTTCTCAGGGTACCAAGAGACCCAGTACTTC. Translated: CASSFSGYQETQYF. The chain recombines TRBV7-2 with TRBJ2-5, with a tentative D call TRBD1 (5 bases). The CDR3 sequence is 14 residues long. Per germline, CDR1 SGHTA and CDR2 FQGNSA. V was cut by 3 bases and J by 0 bases, with 8 bases left in between.

This clone has just one count. This sequence joins TRBV7-6 and TRBJ2-2; TRBD1 matches 10 bases. V trimming: 1 base; J trimming: 4 bases; junction bases outside the gene matches: 9. Germline V CDR1 and CDR2: SGHVS, FNYEAQ. CDR3 length equals 18 residues. The DNA of the CDR3 is TGTGCCAGCAGCTTAGATGGACAGGGGGTAATAGGCACCGGGGAGCTGTTTTTT. Encoded protein: CASSLDGQGVIGTGELFF.